This T cell receptor (beta chain) was obtained from a study of cytomegalovirus exposure and HLA in healthy donors. Findings of the study overall: Most of the TCR beta V segments (in an earlier analysis) were productive either about 90% or about 30% of the time.

PCR primers comprised 60 Vbeta and 13 Jbeta primers. The table came from immunoSEQ multiplex PCR; TCRdb's copy has only in-frame clones and leaves some out. The sample comprises 140,000 to 150,000 clones, around 84% of which are singletons, and about 2.6% rests with the top ten. This CDR3 contains 14 residues. Germline assignment: CDR1 MDHEN and CDR2 SYDVKM. Trimming took 5 bases from V and 1 from J, leaving 12 bases between them. Notes on this clone: The antigen remains undetermined.

The TCR comes from a boy between 2 and 15 years old in good health and CMV-seronegative. Sequenced: PBMCs. The chain recombines TRBV28 with TRBJ2-7; the D gene is possibly TRBD1 (5 bases). DNA of the CDR3: TGTGCCAGCAGTCCGATCAGGGCTTCCTACGAGCAGTACTTC. The encoded protein is CASSPIRASYEQYF.